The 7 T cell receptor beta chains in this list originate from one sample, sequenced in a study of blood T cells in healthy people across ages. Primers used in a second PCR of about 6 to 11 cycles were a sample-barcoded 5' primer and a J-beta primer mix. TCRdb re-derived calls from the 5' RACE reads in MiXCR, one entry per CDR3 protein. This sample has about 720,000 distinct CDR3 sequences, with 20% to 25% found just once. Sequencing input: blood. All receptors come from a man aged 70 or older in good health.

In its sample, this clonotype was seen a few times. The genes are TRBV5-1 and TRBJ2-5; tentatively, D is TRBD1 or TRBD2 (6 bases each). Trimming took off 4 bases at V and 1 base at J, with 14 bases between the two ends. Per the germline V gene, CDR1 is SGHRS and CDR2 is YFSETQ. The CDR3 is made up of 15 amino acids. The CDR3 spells CASSGGNRVQETQYF. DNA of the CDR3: TGCGCCAGCAGCGGAGGGAACAGGGTCCAAGAGACCCAGTACTTC.

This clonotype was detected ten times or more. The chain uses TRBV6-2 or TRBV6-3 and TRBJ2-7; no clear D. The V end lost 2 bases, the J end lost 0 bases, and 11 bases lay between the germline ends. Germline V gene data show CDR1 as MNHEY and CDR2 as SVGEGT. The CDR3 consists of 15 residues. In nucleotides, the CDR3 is TGTGCCAGCAGTTACGATGTAGGTGGCTCCTACGAGCAGTACGTC. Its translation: CASSYDVGGSYEQYV.

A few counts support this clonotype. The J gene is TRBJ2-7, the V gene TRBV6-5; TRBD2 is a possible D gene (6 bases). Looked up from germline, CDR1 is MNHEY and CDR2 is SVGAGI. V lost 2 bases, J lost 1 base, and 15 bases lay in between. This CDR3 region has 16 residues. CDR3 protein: CASSYRAGRVSYEQYV. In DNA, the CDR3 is TGTGCCAGCAGTTACAGGGCGGGAAGGGTTTCCTACGAGCAGTACGTC.

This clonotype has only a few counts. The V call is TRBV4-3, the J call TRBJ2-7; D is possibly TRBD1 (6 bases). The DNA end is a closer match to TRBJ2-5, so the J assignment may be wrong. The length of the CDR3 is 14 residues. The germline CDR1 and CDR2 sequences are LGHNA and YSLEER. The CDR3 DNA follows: TGCGCCAGCAGCAAGGGTGGGGGCTCGGCGACCCAGTACTTC. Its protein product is CASSKGGGSATQYF.

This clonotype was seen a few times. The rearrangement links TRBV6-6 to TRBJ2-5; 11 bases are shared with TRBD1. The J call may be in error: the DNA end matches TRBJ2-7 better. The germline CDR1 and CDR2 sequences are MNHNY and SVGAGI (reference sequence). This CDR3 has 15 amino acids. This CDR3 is CASKYGTGGPYEQYF. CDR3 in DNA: TGTGCCAGCAAATACGGGACAGGGGGTCCCTACGAGCAGTACTTC.

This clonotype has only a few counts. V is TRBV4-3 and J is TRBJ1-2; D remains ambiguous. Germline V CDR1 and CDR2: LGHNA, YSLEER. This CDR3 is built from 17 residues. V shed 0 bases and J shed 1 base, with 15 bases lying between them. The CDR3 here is CASSQDNFRTRNYGYTF. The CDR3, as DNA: TGCGCCAGCAGCCAAGATAACTTCCGGACTCGTAACTATGGCTACACCTTC.

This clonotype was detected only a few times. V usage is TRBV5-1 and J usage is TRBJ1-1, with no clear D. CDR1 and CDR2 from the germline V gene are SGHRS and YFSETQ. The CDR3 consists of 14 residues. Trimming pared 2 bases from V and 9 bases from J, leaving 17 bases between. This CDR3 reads CASSLTTDTRKAFF. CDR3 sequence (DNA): TGCGCCAGCAGCTTAACTACCGACACAAGGAAAGCTTTCTTT.